This TCR beta chain comes out of a study of vaccination effects on CD4 cells after COVID-19. Study-wide context: Participants received two doses of either the BNT162b2 or mRNA-1273 vaccine.

Only in-frame clones appear in the TCRdb table, and some are missing; sequencing was by immunoSEQ multiplex PCR. This table has roughly 60,000 clones, more than 60% appearing once. Comments on this clone: Its antigen is as yet unknown.

Viral peptide pools were used in the ViraFEST assay to expand antigen-specific CD4+ T cells, and sequencing came afterward. The culture ran for roughly ten days before CD4+ T cells were isolated. No vaccinee had earlier SARS-CoV-2 infection, and nucleocapsid antibodies were negative. Peptides at roughly 10 ug/ml and IL-2 at about 9.2 IU/ml were added to two million PBMC per well. This CDR3 is built from 13 residues. In germline, CDR1 is SGHAT, CDR2 FQDESV (reference sequence). V shed 6 bases and J shed 2 bases, with 10 bases lying between them. The sample here was CD4+ T cells from PBMCs cultured with SARS-CoV-2 spike peptides, taken before COVID-19 vaccination. The V gene is TRBV11-1, the J gene TRBJ1-1, with D possibly matching TRBD1 (6 bases). This TCR derives from a human donor who received a COVID-19 vaccine. CDR3 DNA sequence: TGTGCCAGCAGTGGGGGGCGAAACACTGAAGCTTTCTTT. Translating it yields CASSGGRNTEAFF.